This passage covers 12 T cell receptor beta chains from one sample sequenced in a study of blood T cell repertoires in COVID-19. Here immunoSEQ multiplex PCR was the method, and the copy in TCRdb shows in-frame clones only, minus some. The sample contains roughly 200,000 clones, 80% to 90% of which appear only once. Sequencing was performed on peripheral blood. The receptors here all came from a human donor with active or convalescent COVID-19. The donor label of this sample is uncertain.

The chain uses TRBV2 and TRBJ2-3; 7 nucleotides agree with TRBD1. Trimming cost V 11 bases and J 2 bases; bases outside gene matches: 7. In germline, CDR1 is SNHLY, CDR2 FYNNEI. This CDR3 is built from 13 residues. The DNA of the CDR3 is TGTGCCCACGGGACAGCCTCCACAGATACGCAGTATTTT. It specifies CAHGTASTDTQYF.

This chain uses TRBV5-5 with TRBJ2-7, with D uncertain. Trimming pared 1 base from V and 6 bases from J, leaving 8 bases between. The CDR3 has 12 amino acids. The germline V gene encodes CDR1 SGHKS and CDR2 YYEKEE (reference sequence). As DNA, the CDR3 is TGTGCCAGCAGCTTGATCGGTCCCGAGCAGTACTTC. Encoded protein: CASSLIGPEQYF.

By sample fraction, this clone is medium-sized. The rearrangement joins TRBV19 to TRBJ2-1, with 9 bases matching TRBD2. Losses at the gene ends were 8 bases for V and 7 bases for J; bases not matched to a gene: 15. The length of the CDR3 is 16 residues. Germline assignment: CDR1 LNHDA and CDR2 SQIVND (reference sequence). Here the CDR3 DNA reads TGTGCCAGTTCCCTCGACGGCGGGAGGGTTAGGAATGAGCAGTTCTTC. Translating it yields CASSLDGGRVRNEQFF.

This chain connects TRBV5-1 to TRBJ1-1; TRBD1 matches 8 bases. The germline gives CDR1 SGHRS, CDR2 YFSETQ. Trimming at V came to 4 bases and at J to 5 bases, leaving 7 bases not matched to a gene. The CDR3 spans 14 residues. In DNA form, the CDR3 reads TGCGCCAGCAGCCCCGACAGGGGAAGAACTGAAGCTTTCTTT. It yields the protein CASSPDRGRTEAFF.

The CDR3 sequence: CAISERGVNTEAFF. The DNA for the CDR3 is TGTGCCATCAGTGAGCGGGGGGTGAACACTGAAGCTTTCTTT. The chain joins TRBV10-3 to TRBJ1-1; a weak D match, TRBD1 (5 bases). V lost 2 bases and J 0 bases, leaving 7 bases between the germline ends. This CDR3 region has 14 residues. From germline, CDR1 is ENHRY and CDR2 SYGVKD.

This clone has more than one count but fewer than ten. The rearrangement links TRBV6-5 to TRBJ1-1; D is perhaps TRBD1 (5 bases). Trimming removed 6 bases at V and 1 base at J, with 12 bases between. The germline V gene has CDR1 MNHEY and CDR2 SVGAGI. The CDR3 covers 14 residues. Here the CDR3 reads CASSGHSQNTEAFF. The CDR3 DNA reads as TGTGCCAGCAGCGGACACAGCCAGAACACTGAAGCTTTCTTT.

V gene TRBV6-5 combines with J gene TRBJ2-7; TRBD1 might be the D (5 bases). The CDR3 is 15 residues long. The germline gives CDR1 MNHEY, CDR2 SVGAGI. V dropped 6 bases and J dropped 3 bases, with 18 bases sitting between them. CDR3 sequence reads: CASSPPRGQGYEQYF. CDR3 nucleotide sequence: TGTGCCAGCAGCCCCCCCCGTGGGCAGGGCTACGAGCAGTACTTC.

V and J are TRBV11-3 and TRBJ1-1; 9 bases are a match to TRBD1. The CDR3 has 14 residues. In germline, CDR1 is SGHNT, CDR2 YENEEA. V shed 5 bases and J 5 bases; nucleotides not matched to a gene: 6. CDR3 amino acids: CASSPTTGGTEAFF. Written as DNA, the CDR3 is TGTGCCAGCAGCCCTACGACAGGGGGTACTGAAGCTTTCTTT.

The chain carries TRBV30 and TRBJ1-5; perhaps TRBD1 as D (5 bases). CDR1 is GTSNPN, CDR2 SVGIG, per germline (reference sequence). The CDR3 is 15 residues long. Trimming took off 1 base at V and 0 bases at J, with 10 bases between the two ends. The CDR3 loop is CAWSGQGPSNQPQHF. In DNA form, the CDR3 reads TGTGCCTGGAGTGGCCAGGGTCCTAGCAATCAGCCCCAGCATTTT.

This clone was counted once. This chain uses TRBV7-8 with TRBJ2-1; TRBD2 matches 8 bases. CDR1 and CDR2 from the germline V gene are SGHVS and FQNEAQ. V lost 5 bases and J lost 7; bases outside the gene matches: 10. CDR3 length: 15 residues. The DNA for the CDR3 is TGTGCCAGCAGCCACGGAGCGGGAGTGGGAAATGAGCAGTTCTTC. Translating gives CASSHGAGVGNEQFF.

V and J are TRBV11-3 and TRBJ2-7; 14 bases line up with TRBD2. The CDR3 extends over 15 amino acids. CDR1 and CDR2 (germline): SGHNT, YENEEA. The V gene end was trimmed by 5 bases and the J gene end by 7 bases; junction bases not matched to a gene: 7. The CDR3, as DNA: TGTGCCAGCAGCCCGGGACTAGCGGGAGCCGGGGAGCAGTACTTC. Protein: CASSPGLAGAGEQYF.

CDR3: CASSSPRGRSGNQPQHF. DNA for the CDR3: TGTGCCAGCAGTTCCCCCAGGGGGCGAAGCGGCAATCAGCCCCAGCATTTT. This chain connects TRBV28 to TRBJ1-5, with 8 nucleotides matching TRBD1. Germline CDR1 MDHEN, CDR2 SYDVKM. CDR3 length: 17 residues. The trim removed 4 bases at V and 2 bases at J, leaving 10 bases unmatched.